This T cell receptor beta chain was found in a study of blood T cell repertoires in COVID-19 (dated by TCRdb to between 2020 and 2021). Looking at the study overall: Samples covering the acute and convalescent phases of COVID-19 were provided by collaborators in the United States, Italy and Spain. A de-identified subject ID, COVID-19 status, age in years and sex were almost always included in the sample metadata. HLA class I and class II types, where available, came from metadata supplied by the sample provider rather than from assay-based typing. A freely available public database, intended as a resource for researchers studying the immune response to SARS-CoV-2, is where the repertoires were released. The material from the prospective study consisted of cDNA or gDNA derived from T cells, B-cell-depleted T cells, or PBMCs. The samples were drawn from two sources: the first 160 participants of the ongoing ImmuneRACE study, and 1,254 subjects contributed by 6 global collaborators. Subjects who had been exposed to COVID-19, were actively infected with it, or had recovered from it provided the deeply sampled blood TCRbeta repertoires that made up the dataset. Points the paper makes about the study in general: Clinical and demographic metadata were provided uncurated, with the amount varying by source and participant.

CDR1 SGHAT and CDR2 FQDESV are derived from the germline V gene (reference sequence). Germline trimming amounts to 4 bases on V and 2 bases on J, with 4 as the count of junction bases outside the gene matches. The cysteine opens and the phenylalanine closes a CDR3 of 14 amino acids. Just CDR3 DNA is preserved here, 42 bases in frame from base 1. As for this clone: Which antigen it targets is not known. Qualities for individual bases were not recorded, and no much larger clone is one base off.

The immunoSEQ Assay, a bias-controlled multiplex PCR, was used to amplify TCRbeta CDR3 regions from genomic DNA. In the original analysis: The number of nucleated cells in each sample was estimated by amplification of reference gene primers within the assay. Sequence reads were collapsed and filtered to measure the absolute abundance of every unique TCRbeta CDR3 rearrangement. Productive Simpson clonality was computed per sample as the square root of Simpson's diversity index over productive rearrangements. As stored in TCRdb, this immuneACCESS dataset retains in-frame rearrangements with V and J assigned. A fraction of the clones does not appear; measured against another copy, unresolved V genes explain less than half of the discrepancy, and the remainder lacks a known reason. Clone size and the V and J calls come from that table; the DNA yielded D and trimming. The sample table records 650,000 to 800,000 clones; approximately 90% of these occur just once. Jointly, the top ten make up 0.2% to 0.3% of the sample.

Each collaborating institution followed its own protocols to collect whole blood in K2EDTA tubes. For TCRbeta analysis, collaborator samples were shipped as frozen whole blood, as isolated PBMCs, or as DNA extracted from either sample type. This sequence uses TRBV11-1 and TRBJ2-7, with 8 central nucleotides matching TRBD2. The TCR comes from a woman aged 18-35 years with acute or convalescent COVID-19. Sequencing was carried out using peripheral blood. CDR3 loop: CASSSSGGTYEQYF. In nucleotide form, the sequence is TGTGCCAGCAGCTCTTCGGGGGGGACCTACGAGCAGTACTTC.